The rows below give T cell receptor beta chains drawn from one sample of a study of cytomegalovirus exposure and HLA in healthy donors. Assay used: immunoSEQ multiplex PCR; TCRdb lists only in-frame clones, some missing. The table includes 70,000 to 100,000 clones, roughly 80% detected once. Sequencing used PBMCs. These receptors all stem from a woman aged 45-65 years in good health and CMV-seropositive. The CDR3 runs from the conserved cysteine through the conserved F or W. Fields, in order: J gene, V gene, D gene, clone size, CDR3 protein, CDR3 DNA. The D gene is left open where the match is weak. A clone size is listed for some rows: how often the clone was seen (once, few, many), or a class if it is expanded.

j_call: TRBJ2-1
v_call: TRBV6-5
d_call: NA
clone_size: NA
cdr3_aa: CASSDSVANEQFF
cdr3_nt: TGTGCCAGCAGTGATAGCGTAGCCAATGAGCAGTTCTTC

j_call: TRBJ1-5
v_call: TRBV15
d_call: TRBD1
clone_size: NA
cdr3_aa: CATSRDRGQGASSNQPQHF
cdr3_nt: TGTGCCACCAGCAGAGATAGAGGACAGGGGGCATCGAGCAATCAGCCCCAGCATTTT

j_call: TRBJ2-1
v_call: TRBV7-3
d_call: NA
clone_size: NA
cdr3_aa: CASSQRGRANEQFF
cdr3_nt: TGTGCCAGCAGCCAAAGGGGCAGGGCGAATGAGCAGTTCTTC

j_call: TRBJ2-2
v_call: TRBV9
d_call: NA
clone_size: few
cdr3_aa: CASSPQATGELFF
cdr3_nt: TGTGCCAGCAGCCCCCAGGCAACCGGGGAGCTGTTTTTT

j_call: TRBJ2-1
v_call: TRBV5-4
d_call: NA
clone_size: once
cdr3_aa: CASSLGGRVYNEQFF
cdr3_nt: TGTGCCAGCAGCTTGGGGGGGCGCGTTTACAATGAGCAGTTCTTC

j_call: TRBJ2-7
v_call: TRBV19
d_call: TRBD2
clone_size: NA
cdr3_aa: CASSISAGGQFVQYF
cdr3_nt: TGTGCCAGTAGTATTTCAGCGGGGGGGCAGTTCGTGCAGTACTTC

j_call: TRBJ1-1
v_call: TRBV7-9
d_call: TRBD1
clone_size: NA
cdr3_aa: CASSFRDRGQEAFF
cdr3_nt: TGTGCCAGCAGCTTTCGGGACAGGGGACAAGAAGCTTTCTTT

j_call: TRBJ2-1
v_call: TRBV11-3
d_call: TRBD2
clone_size: NA
cdr3_aa: CASSPMGLADPREQFF
cdr3_nt: TGTGCCAGCAGCCCAATGGGGCTAGCGGACCCTAGGGAGCAGTTCTTC

j_call: TRBJ1-4
v_call: TRBV7-9
d_call: NA
clone_size: NA
cdr3_aa: CASSAFAGRPEKLFF
cdr3_nt: TGTGCCAGCAGCGCCTTTGCGGGACGGCCAGAAAAACTGTTTTTT

j_call: TRBJ2-3
v_call: TRBV4-1
d_call: TRBD2
clone_size: NA
cdr3_aa: CASSQTSGGATDTQYF
cdr3_nt: TGCGCCAGCAGCCAGACTAGCGGGGGGGCAACAGATACGCAGTATTTT

j_call: TRBJ2-3
v_call: TRBV7-9
d_call: NA
clone_size: NA
cdr3_aa: CASSISVGADTQYF
cdr3_nt: TGTGCCAGCAGCATTAGCGTTGGCGCAGATACGCAGTATTTT

j_call: TRBJ1-1
v_call: TRBV5-1
d_call: TRBD1
clone_size: NA
cdr3_aa: CASSLPGQGILNTEAFF
cdr3_nt: TGCGCCAGCAGCCTTCCGGGACAGGGGATATTGAACACTGAAGCTTTCTTT

j_call: TRBJ2-1
v_call: TRBV11-2
d_call: TRBD2
clone_size: NA
cdr3_aa: CASSVFRGGSDNEQFF
cdr3_nt: TGTGCCAGCAGTGTCTTCCGGGGGGGCTCAGACAATGAGCAGTTCTTC

j_call: TRBJ1-6
v_call: TRBV6-6
d_call: TRBD1
clone_size: NA
cdr3_aa: CASTTRTGGSNSPLHF
cdr3_nt: TGTGCCAGCACCACCCGGACAGGGGGCTCGAATTCACCCCTCCACTTT

j_call: TRBJ1-3
v_call: TRBV7-3
d_call: NA
clone_size: few
cdr3_aa: CASSSGVGNTIYF
cdr3_nt: TGTGCCAGCAGCTCAGGGGTAGGAAACACCATATATTTT

j_call: TRBJ2-3
v_call: TRBV29-1
d_call: TRBD2
clone_size: NA
cdr3_aa: CSVDGGRGTDTQYF
cdr3_nt: TGCAGCGTTGATGGGGGGAGGGGCACAGATACGCAGTATTTT

j_call: TRBJ1-2
v_call: TRBV4-1
d_call: TRBD1
clone_size: NA
cdr3_aa: CASSGGQGARSYGYTF
cdr3_nt: TGCGCCAGCAGCGGAGGACAGGGGGCGCGGAGCTATGGCTACACCTTC

j_call: TRBJ2-4
v_call: TRBV9
d_call: TRBD1
clone_size: once
cdr3_aa: CASSVRDRENIQYF
cdr3_nt: TGTGCCAGCAGCGTTCGGGACAGGGAAAACATTCAGTACTTC

j_call: TRBJ2-5
v_call: TRBV19
d_call: TRBD2
clone_size: NA
cdr3_aa: CASSMLAGDRYRETQYF
cdr3_nt: TGTGCCAGTAGTATGTTAGCGGGGGATCGTTATAGAGAGACCCAGTACTTC

j_call: TRBJ1-3
v_call: TRBV15
d_call: NA
clone_size: NA
cdr3_aa: CATSRLSGTPSRGNTIYF
cdr3_nt: TGTGCCACCAGCCGTTTATCCGGGACTCCGTCCAGGGGAAACACCATATATTTT

j_call: TRBJ1-5
v_call: TRBV6-1
d_call: NA
clone_size: NA
cdr3_aa: CASAGVLSNQPQHF
cdr3_nt: TGTGCCAGCGCAGGGGTATTGAGTAATCAGCCCCAGCATTTT

j_call: TRBJ1-2
v_call: TRBV18
d_call: NA
clone_size: few
cdr3_aa: CASSPRETGWDGYTF
cdr3_nt: TGTGCCAGCTCACCCAGAGAGACAGGCTGGGACGGCTACACCTTC

j_call: TRBJ2-1
v_call: TRBV7-6
d_call: NA
clone_size: NA
cdr3_aa: CASTGGGGAYNEQFF
cdr3_nt: TGTGCCAGCACTGGGGGAGGCGGGGCCTACAATGAGCAGTTCTTC

j_call: TRBJ2-1
v_call: TRBV20-1
d_call: NA
clone_size: NA
cdr3_aa: CSASQGEQFF
cdr3_nt: TGCAGTGCTAGTCAGGGTGAGCAGTTCTTC

j_call: TRBJ2-1
v_call: TRBV10-1
d_call: TRBD2
clone_size: NA
cdr3_aa: CASSLGLAGYNEQFF
cdr3_nt: TGCGCCAGCAGCCTGGGACTAGCGGGATACAATGAGCAGTTCTTC

j_call: TRBJ2-4
v_call: TRBV27
d_call: NA
clone_size: NA
cdr3_aa: CASSLQGNIQYF
cdr3_nt: TGTGCCAGCAGTTTACAGGGAAACATTCAGTACTTC

j_call: TRBJ2-7
v_call: TRBV5-6
d_call: NA
clone_size: NA
cdr3_aa: CASSPPPGLHSYEQYF
cdr3_nt: TGTGCCAGCAGCCCCCCTCCCGGTCTCCACTCCTACGAGCAGTACTTC

j_call: TRBJ2-2
v_call: TRBV5-6
d_call: TRBD1
clone_size: NA
cdr3_aa: CASSWGQTNTGELFF
cdr3_nt: TGTGCCAGCAGTTGGGGACAGACGAACACCGGGGAGCTGTTTTTT

j_call: TRBJ1-1
v_call: TRBV29-1
d_call: NA
clone_size: NA
cdr3_aa: CSVSGEGTEAFF
cdr3_nt: TGCAGCGTTTCCGGGGAGGGCACTGAAGCTTTCTTT

j_call: TRBJ1-6
v_call: TRBV2
d_call: TRBD1
clone_size: NA
cdr3_aa: CASKERGQRNSPLHF
cdr3_nt: TGTGCCAGCAAAGAAAGGGGACAGCGTAATTCACCCCTCCACTTT

j_call: TRBJ1-2
v_call: TRBV10-3
d_call: TRBD1
clone_size: NA
cdr3_aa: CATPGQGFLGYTF
cdr3_nt: TGTGCCACCCCGGGACAGGGCTTTTTAGGCTACACCTTC

j_call: TRBJ2-1
v_call: TRBV14
d_call: NA
clone_size: NA
cdr3_aa: CASSQGQGHYNEQFF
cdr3_nt: TGTGCCAGCAGCCAAGGGCAGGGACACTACAATGAGCAGTTCTTC

j_call: TRBJ2-3
v_call: TRBV7-2
d_call: NA
clone_size: once
cdr3_aa: CASLSWNRAGNTQYF
cdr3_nt: TGTGCCAGTCTAAGCTGGAACCGGGCGGGGAATACGCAGTATTTT

j_call: TRBJ1-5
v_call: TRBV5-4
d_call: NA
clone_size: NA
cdr3_aa: CASSLKGDSNQPQHF
cdr3_nt: TGTGCCAGCAGCTTAAAGGGGGATAGCAATCAGCCCCAGCATTTT

j_call: TRBJ2-2
v_call: TRBV25-1
d_call: TRBD2
clone_size: medium-sized
cdr3_aa: CASSLEREGRTGELFF
cdr3_nt: TGTGCCAGCAGTCTTGAGAGGGAGGGGAGGACCGGGGAGCTGTTTTTT

j_call: TRBJ1-2
v_call: TRBV6-5
d_call: TRBD1
clone_size: NA
cdr3_aa: CASSPFSGTGYGYTF
cdr3_nt: TGTGCCAGCAGTCCATTCTCCGGGACAGGCTATGGCTACACCTTC

j_call: TRBJ2-5
v_call: TRBV2
d_call: NA
clone_size: NA
cdr3_aa: CASSEARTLQETQYF
cdr3_nt: TGTGCCAGCAGTGAAGCGCGGACTCTCCAAGAGACCCAGTACTTC

j_call: TRBJ2-7
v_call: TRBV10-3
d_call: TRBD2
clone_size: NA
cdr3_aa: CAISVPGTSGPYEQYF
cdr3_nt: TGTGCCATCAGTGTTCCAGGGACTAGCGGACCCTACGAGCAGTACTTC

j_call: TRBJ2-7
v_call: TRBV13
d_call: TRBD2
clone_size: NA
cdr3_aa: CAGSLGGGLAYEQYF
cdr3_nt: TGTGCCGGCAGCTTGGGCGGGGGGCTTGCCTACGAGCAGTACTTC

j_call: TRBJ2-5
v_call: TRBV29-1
d_call: NA
clone_size: NA
cdr3_aa: CSVVASYETQYF
cdr3_nt: TGCAGCGTTGTGGCCAGTTATGAGACCCAGTACTTC

j_call: TRBJ1-6
v_call: TRBV7-9
d_call: TRBD1
clone_size: NA
cdr3_aa: CASTGERTGYNSPLHF
cdr3_nt: TGTGCCAGCACCGGGGAACGGACAGGGTATAATTCACCCCTCCACTTT

j_call: TRBJ2-7
v_call: TRBV27
d_call: NA
clone_size: NA
cdr3_aa: CAIKIQPQGGHEQYF
cdr3_nt: TGTGCCATCAAAATTCAGCCCCAGGGCGGCCACGAGCAGTACTTC

j_call: TRBJ2-1
v_call: TRBV4-1
d_call: TRBD1
clone_size: NA
cdr3_aa: CASSYYSGQPINEQFF
cdr3_nt: TGCGCCAGCAGCTACTACTCGGGACAGCCGATTAATGAGCAGTTCTTC

j_call: TRBJ1-4
v_call: TRBV29-1
d_call: TRBD1
clone_size: NA
cdr3_aa: CSVRSQGASEKLFF
cdr3_nt: TGCAGCGTTCGGTCCCAGGGGGCGAGCGAAAAACTGTTTTTT

j_call: TRBJ1-1
v_call: TRBV29-1
d_call: NA
clone_size: once
cdr3_aa: CSVEPGLNTEAFF
cdr3_nt: TGCAGCGTTGAACCGGGTCTGAACACTGAAGCTTTCTTT

j_call: TRBJ2-1
v_call: TRBV7-9
d_call: TRBD2
clone_size: NA
cdr3_aa: CASSEIRAGGPNEQFF
cdr3_nt: TGTGCCAGCAGCGAAATTCGGGCGGGGGGGCCGAATGAGCAGTTCTTC

j_call: TRBJ2-7
v_call: TRBV27
d_call: NA
clone_size: NA
cdr3_aa: CASSPYPPGSYEQYF
cdr3_nt: TGTGCCAGCAGTCCCTATCCCCCGGGCTCCTACGAGCAGTACTTC

j_call: TRBJ1-3
v_call: TRBV6-1
d_call: TRBD1
clone_size: NA
cdr3_aa: CASSRQGSTIYF
cdr3_nt: TGTGCCAGCAGTAGACAGGGAAGCACCATATATTTT

j_call: TRBJ2-7
v_call: TRBV19
d_call: TRBD1
clone_size: NA
cdr3_aa: CASRTGTGSSYEQYF
cdr3_nt: TGTGCCAGTAGAACCGGGACAGGAAGCTCCTACGAGCAGTACTTC

j_call: TRBJ1-4
v_call: TRBV9
d_call: NA
clone_size: NA
cdr3_aa: CASSLDVVGEKLFF
cdr3_nt: TGTGCCAGCAGCCTAGATGTCGTCGGTGAAAAACTGTTTTTT

j_call: TRBJ2-4
v_call: TRBV7-2
d_call: NA
clone_size: NA
cdr3_aa: CASSSQGRNIQYF
cdr3_nt: TGTGCCAGCAGCTCACAGGGTAGGAACATTCAGTACTTC

j_call: TRBJ2-5
v_call: TRBV25-1
d_call: NA
clone_size: few
cdr3_aa: CASSESVTQYF
cdr3_nt: TGTGCCAGCAGTGAGTCCGTGACCCAGTACTTC

j_call: TRBJ1-4
v_call: TRBV5-1
d_call: NA
clone_size: NA
cdr3_aa: CASSLRGTNEKLFF
cdr3_nt: TGCGCCAGCAGCTTGAGAGGGACTAATGAAAAACTGTTTTTT

j_call: TRBJ1-1
v_call: TRBV5-4
d_call: TRBD1
clone_size: NA
cdr3_aa: CASSLQGDTEAFF
cdr3_nt: TGTGCCAGCAGCTTACAGGGGGACACTGAAGCTTTCTTT

j_call: TRBJ1-5
v_call: TRBV7-6
d_call: TRBD1
clone_size: NA
cdr3_aa: CASSQGVGQPQHF
cdr3_nt: TGTGCCAGCTCTCAGGGGGTTGGTCAGCCCCAGCATTTT